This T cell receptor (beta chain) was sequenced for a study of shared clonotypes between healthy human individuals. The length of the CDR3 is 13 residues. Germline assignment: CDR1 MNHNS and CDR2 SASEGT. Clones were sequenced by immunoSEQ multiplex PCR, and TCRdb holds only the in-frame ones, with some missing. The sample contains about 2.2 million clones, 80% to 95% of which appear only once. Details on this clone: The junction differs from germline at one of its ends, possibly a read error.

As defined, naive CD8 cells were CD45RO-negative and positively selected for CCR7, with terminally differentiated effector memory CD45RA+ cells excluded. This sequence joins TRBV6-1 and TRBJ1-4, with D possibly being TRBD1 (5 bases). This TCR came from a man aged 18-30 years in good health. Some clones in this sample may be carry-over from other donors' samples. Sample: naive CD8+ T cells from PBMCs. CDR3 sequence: CASSEGEGLDSSF. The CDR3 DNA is TGTGCCAGCAGTGAAGGGGAAGGTCTTGACAGCAGTTTT.